The sequence of this TCR beta chain was determined in a study of T cell repertoires in MIS-A myocarditis. The method was immunoSEQ multiplex PCR; TCRdb's version includes in-frame clones alone and lacks a portion of them. The data contain roughly 14,000 clones, roughly 81% of them seen just once; the ten biggest clones take up about 60%. Trimming took 10 bases from V and 8 from J, leaving 30 bases between them. CDR3 length: 17 amino acids. Per the germline V gene, CDR1 is MDHEN and CDR2 is SYDVKM. This clonotype was obtained from a man aged 18 to 35 with fulminant myocarditis from multisystem inflammatory syndrome in adults (MIS-A) after COVID-19. Sequencing input: left ventricle heart tissue obtained at autopsy. The V and J genes are TRBV28 and TRBJ2-1; weak D call: TRBD1 (5 bases). CDR3 nucleotide sequence: TGTGCCATCACACCGAAACAAACAGGTTACCCCTTCTATGAGCAGTTCTTC. Translating it yields CAITPKQTGYPFYEQFF.